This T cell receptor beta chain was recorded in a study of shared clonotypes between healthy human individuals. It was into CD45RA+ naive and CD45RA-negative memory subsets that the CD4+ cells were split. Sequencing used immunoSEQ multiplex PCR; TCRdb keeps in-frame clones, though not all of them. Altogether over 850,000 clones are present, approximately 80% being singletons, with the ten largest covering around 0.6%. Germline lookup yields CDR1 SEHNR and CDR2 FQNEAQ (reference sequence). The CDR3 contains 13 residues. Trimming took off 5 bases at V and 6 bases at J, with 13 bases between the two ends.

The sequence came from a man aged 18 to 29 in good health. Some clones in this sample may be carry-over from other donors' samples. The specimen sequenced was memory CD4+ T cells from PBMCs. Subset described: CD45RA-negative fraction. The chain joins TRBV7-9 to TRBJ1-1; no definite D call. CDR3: CASSRLGGAEAFF. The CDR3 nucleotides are TGTGCCAGCAGCCGATTGGGAGGCGCTGAAGCTTTCTTT.